A selection of T cell receptor beta chains follows, all from one sample in a study of shared clonotypes between healthy human individuals. Clones were read by immunoSEQ multiplex PCR, and TCRdb kept only the in-frame ones, dropping some. The data show roughly 2.1 million clones, about 92% seen once. The sequenced material came from naive CD8+ T cells from PBMCs. All receptors derive from a man aged 18 to 35 in good health. Some clones in this sample may be carry-over from other donors' samples. Each CDR3 is given with its conserved first and last residue. The order of the fields is D gene, CDR3 length, clone size, J gene, V gene, CDR3 DNA, CDR3 protein. D genes are given only for firm matches. The size field is filled for only some rows; it gives once, few, many or a size class.

NA | 15 | few | TRBJ2-1 | TRBV14 | TGTGCCAGCAGCCAGCTATTTCCGGGGCCCCCCGAGCAGTTCTTC | CASSQLFPGPPEQFF
NA | 14 | NA | TRBJ2-7 | TRBV2 | TGTGCCAGCAGTGACGGCGGTGTGGCCTACGAGCAGTACTTC | CASSDGGVAYEQYF
NA | 14 | NA | TRBJ1-5 | TRBV7-9 | TGTGCCAGCAGCTTAGGTACGGGGGATCAGCCCCAGCATTTT | CASSLGTGDQPQHF
NA | 15 | NA | TRBJ2-3 | TRBV5-1 | TGCGCCAGCAGCTTAGGGACACCTAGCACAGATACGCAGTATTTT | CASSLGTPSTDTQYF
NA | 13 | NA | TRBJ2-3 | TRBV28 | TGTGCCAGCAGTTCCAGAACAACAGATACGCAGTATTTT | CASSSRTTDTQYF
NA | 15 | NA | TRBJ2-3 | TRBV7-9 | TGTGCCAGCAGCTTGGAACTTTTATGGGCAGATACGCAGTATTTT | CASSLELLWADTQYF
NA | 13 | NA | TRBJ1-2 | TRBV25-1 | TGTGCCAGCAGTGAGAACAGGGACTATGGCTACACCTTC | CASSENRDYGYTF
NA | 17 | NA | TRBJ2-7 | TRBV30 | TGTGCCTGGAGTGTTCGGACTGGGGCTAGCGCTCGGTACGAGCAGTACTTC | CAWSVRTGASARYEQYF
TRBD1 | 14 | NA | TRBJ1-2 | TRBV6-5 | TGTGCCAGCAGTTTCACGACAGGGGACTATGGCTACACCTTC | CASSFTTGDYGYTF
NA | 13 | NA | TRBJ2-3 | TRBV27 | TGTGCCAGCAGCCTTCTCCCCGGAGATACGCAGTATTTT | CASSLLPGDTQYF
NA | 12 | once | TRBJ1-2 | TRBV29-1 | TGCAGCGCCGGTGCGGGAGGGGACGGCTACACCTTC | CSAGAGGDGYTF
NA | 13 | NA | TRBJ2-1 | TRBV5-1 | TGCGCCAGCAGCCTAGCTCCGCGGAATGAGCAGTTCTTC | CASSLAPRNEQFF
NA | 16 | NA | TRBJ2-4 | TRBV9 | TGTGCCAGCAGCGTAGGATCTATTTCGGCCAAAAACATTCAGTACTTC | CASSVGSISAKNIQYF
NA | 12 | NA | TRBJ2-1 | TRBV5-6 | TGTGCCAGCAGCTTGGACCTGGATGAGCAGTTCTTC | CASSLDLDEQFF
TRBD1 | 16 | NA | TRBJ1-3 | TRBV5-1 | TGCGCCAGCAGCCTGAGGGGGACAGGGGCTGGAAACACCATATATTTT | CASSLRGTGAGNTIYF
NA | 14 | NA | TRBJ1-2 | TRBV7-9 | TGTGCCAGCAGCTTCCCCAAGGGGGGCCCTGGCTACACCTTC | CASSFPKGGPGYTF
NA | 15 | NA | TRBJ2-3 | TRBV27 | TGTGCCAGCACCTCAAGTCTCTGGGGCACAGATACGCAGTATTTT | CASTSSLWGTDTQYF
TRBD2 | 15 | NA | TRBJ2-7 | TRBV7-6 | TGTGCCAGCAGCGCGGGGACTAGCGGGGCCGAGGAGCAGTACTTC | CASSAGTSGAEEQYF
NA | 14 | once | TRBJ2-1 | TRBV5-8 | TGTGCCAGCAGCTCATGGACAGAAAACAATGAGCAGTTCTTC | CASSSWTENNEQFF
NA | 15 | few | TRBJ2-1 | TRBV9 | TGTGCCAGCAGCGTAGCGAGCGGTGCCTACAATGAGCAGTTCTTC | CASSVASGAYNEQFF
TRBD2 | 17 | NA | TRBJ2-1 | TRBV4-1 | TGCGCCAGCAGCCGGGCCTCGGGGCGGGAGTTAGGAAATGAGCAGTTCTTC | CASSRASGRELGNEQFF
NA | 14 | few | TRBJ1-5 | TRBV27 | TGTGCCAGCAGTTTGGTTGGCGGGAATCAGCCCCAGCATTTT | CASSLVGGNQPQHF
TRBD1 | 13 | NA | TRBJ2-2 | TRBV27 | TGTCCCATGACAGGGCTCTACACCGGGGAGCTGTTTTTT | CPMTGLYTGELFF
TRBD1 | 16 | NA | TRBJ2-1 | TRBV10-2 | TGCGCCAGCATCGCCCCTTCGGACAGGGGGCGAGATGAGCAGTTCTTC | CASIAPSDRGRDEQFF
NA | 15 | NA | TRBJ2-3 | TRBV27 | TGTGCCAGCAGTTTATTGCGGACTCACACAGATACGCAGTATTTT | CASSLLRTHTDTQYF
NA | 16 | NA | TRBJ2-4 | TRBV9 | TGTGCCAGCAGCCCCACGGGCGGGCTAGCCAAAAACATTCAGTACTTC | CASSPTGGLAKNIQYF
TRBD1 | 14 | NA | TRBJ2-7 | TRBV27 | TGTGCCAGCAGTTTGGGACAGGGAGCGTACGAGCAGTACTTC | CASSLGQGAYEQYF
TRBD1 | 15 | NA | TRBJ2-1 | TRBV18 | TGTGCCAGCTCACACGACAGGGGAACCTACAATGAGCAGTTCTTC | CASSHDRGTYNEQFF
NA | 15 | NA | TRBJ1-5 | TRBV4-1 | TGCGCCAGCAACGAGCGGGGGTATAGCAATCAGCCCCAGCATTTT | CASNERGYSNQPQHF
NA | 14 | NA | TRBJ2-7 | TRBV7-6 | TGTGCCAGCAGCTTATCGTTGAGCAGTGACGAGCAGTACTTC | CASSLSLSSDEQYF
TRBD1 | 11 | NA | TRBJ2-7 | TRBV30 | TGTGCCTGGGACAGGGGAAACGAGCAGTACTTC | CAWDRGNEQYF
NA | 12 | NA | TRBJ2-7 | TRBV27 | TGTGCCAGCAAGGGCCCAAGGAACGAGCAGTACTTC | CASKGPRNEQYF
NA | 16 | NA | TRBJ2-2 | TRBV28 | TGTGCCAGCAGTCCTTCGCCAGGGGTCGGCACCGGGGAGCTGTTTTTT | CASSPSPGVGTGELFF
NA | 13 | NA | TRBJ1-1 | TRBV6-1 | TGTGCCAGCGGAGGGCTAGGGGGTGCTGAAGCTTTCTTT | CASGGLGGAEAFF
TRBD2 | 15 | NA | TRBJ2-7 | TRBV27 | TGTGCCAGCAGTTTATCGGGAGGGGCGTCCTACGAGCAGTACTTC | CASSLSGGASYEQYF
TRBD2 | 15 | NA | TRBJ2-7 | TRBV5-1 | TGCGCCAGCAGCTTGGATTTAGCGGGAAGGTACGAGCAGTACTTC | CASSLDLAGRYEQYF
TRBD2 | 16 | NA | TRBJ2-7 | TRBV11-2 | TGTGCCAGCAGCTTAGATCAGACTGCCGGGGGGGACGAGCAGTACTTC | CASSLDQTAGGDEQYF
NA | 16 | NA | TRBJ2-2 | TRBV5-1 | TGCGCCAGCAGCACCAGGACAAGCTCGAACACCGGGGAGCTGTTTTTT | CASSTRTSSNTGELFF